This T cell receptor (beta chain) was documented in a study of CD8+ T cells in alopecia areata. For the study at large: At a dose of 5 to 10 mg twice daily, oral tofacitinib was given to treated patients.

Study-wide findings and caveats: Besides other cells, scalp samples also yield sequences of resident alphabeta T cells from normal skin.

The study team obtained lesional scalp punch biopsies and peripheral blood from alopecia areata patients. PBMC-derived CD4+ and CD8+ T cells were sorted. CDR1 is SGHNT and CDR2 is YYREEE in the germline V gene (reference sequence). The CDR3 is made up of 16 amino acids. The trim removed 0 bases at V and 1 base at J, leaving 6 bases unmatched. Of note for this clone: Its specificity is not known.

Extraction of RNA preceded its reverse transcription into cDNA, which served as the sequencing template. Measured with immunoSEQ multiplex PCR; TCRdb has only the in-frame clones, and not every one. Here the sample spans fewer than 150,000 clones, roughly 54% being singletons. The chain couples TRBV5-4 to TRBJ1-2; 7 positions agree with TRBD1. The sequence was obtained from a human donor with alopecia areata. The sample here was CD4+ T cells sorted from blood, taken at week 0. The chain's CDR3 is CASSLAETGHNYGYTF. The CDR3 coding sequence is TGTGCCAGCAGCTTGGCCGAGACAGGGCATAACTATGGCTACACCTTC.